A single sample gave rise to the 30 T cell receptor beta chains below, sequenced in a study of blood T cell repertoires in COVID-19. The protocol was immunoSEQ multiplex PCR, while the TCRdb copy is restricted to in-frame clones and leaves out a portion. Among approximately 390,000 clones listed, 90% were seen once. Sequencing was done on a sample of peripheral blood. These receptors came from a young man with active or convalescent COVID-19.

V and J are TRBV7-2 and TRBJ2-3; a possible D gene is TRBD1 (6 bases). The V and J ends lost 3 bases and 0 bases respectively, with 10 bases between them. CDR3 length equals 15 residues. From germline, CDR1 is SGHTA and CDR2 FQGNSA. The CDR3 sequence is CASSFLGQSTDTQYF. The CDR3 nucleotides are TGTGCCAGCAGCTTCTTAGGACAGAGCACAGATACGCAGTATTTT.

This sequence joins TRBV4-3 and TRBJ2-1, with 7 bases lining up with TRBD2. The CDR3 totals 14 residues. The V gene end was trimmed by 0 bases and the J gene end by 10 bases; junction bases not matched to a gene: 6. Germline V gives CDR1 LGHNA, CDR2 YSLEER. DNA for the CDR3: TGCGCCAGCAGCCAAGACTCCGGACTAGGGGAGCAGTTCTTC. This translates into CASSQDSGLGEQFF.

The V gene is TRBV21-1, the J gene TRBJ2-2; no check of the table's D call, TRBD1, against the DNA was made. TRBV21-1 represents a pseudogene. The CDR3 has 15 residues. CDR3 DNA: TGTGCCAGCAGCAACAGGGGACCGAACACCGGGGAGCTGTTTTTT. Protein: CASSNRGPNTGELFF.

This clone was detected only once. The chain is built from TRBV5-4 and TRBJ2-7; TRBD2 agrees at 8 bases. CDR1 SGHNT and CDR2 YYREEE come from the germline V gene (reference sequence). The CDR3 has 15 residues. The trim removed 4 bases at V and 4 bases at J, leaving 10 bases unmatched. The CDR3 DNA reads TGTGCCAGCAGCGATGGGGCGGGAGGACGGTACGAGCAGTACTTC. This gives the protein CASSDGAGGRYEQYF.

V gene TRBV28 combines with J gene TRBJ1-1; D possibly corresponds to TRBD1 (5 bases). Trimming took off 5 bases at V and 5 bases at J, with 18 bases between the two ends. The CDR3 is 15 amino acids. Germline V lookup: CDR1 MDHEN, CDR2 SYDVKM. The DNA of the CDR3 is TGTGCCAGCAGTCACCCTGTCGGCGGGGCGACTGAAGCTTTCTTT. This gives the protein CASSHPVGGATEAFF.

The rearrangement links TRBV24-1 to TRBJ1-5; 9 bases are shared with TRBD1. The trim removed 4 bases at V and 11 bases at J, leaving 11 bases unmatched. The CDR3 loop spans 15 amino acids. In germline, CDR1 is KGHDR, CDR2 SFDVKD. CDR3 in amino acids: CATSESGTGFGAQHF. CDR3 nucleotides: TGTGCCACCAGTGAGTCCGGGACAGGGTTCGGGGCCCAGCATTTT.

The chain couples TRBV7-2 to TRBJ1-2, with 7 bases identical to TRBD1. This CDR3 region has 14 residues. In germline, CDR1 is SGHTA, CDR2 FQGNSA. J lost 8 bases, V lost 5 bases, and 11 bases had no gene match. The chain's CDR3 is CASSTRQGTGGYTF. The DNA of the CDR3 is TGTGCCAGCAGCACCCGACAGGGAACTGGCGGCTACACCTTC.

CDR3 amino acids: CASQWVTGVTEAFF. CDR3 bases: TGCGCCAGCCAGTGGGTGACAGGGGTCACTGAAGCTTTCTTT. The chain has TRBV5-1 and TRBJ1-1, with 8 bases fitting TRBD1. The V gene's germline CDR1 is SGHRS and CDR2 YFSETQ. The V and J ends lost 7 bases and 4 bases, in that order; junction bases with no gene match: 9. CDR3 length: 14 amino acids.

V is TRBV5-1 and J is TRBJ2-7; 12 bases fit TRBD2. V was pared by 4 bases and J by 3 bases, with 8 bases of the junction left unmatched. There are 16 residues in the CDR3. Per germline, CDR1 SGHRS and CDR2 YFSETQ. DNA for the CDR3: TGCGCCAGCAGCATGGGGCGACTAGCGGGAGTCTACGAGCAGTACTTC. The encoded protein is CASSMGRLAGVYEQYF.

This chain connects TRBV24-1 to TRBJ2-7, with D possibly TRBD2 on 5 matching bases. Germline loops: CDR1 KGHDR, CDR2 SFDVKD. The length of the CDR3 is 15 residues. V was shortened by 2 bases and J by 1 base, with 11 bases between the two germline ends. The CDR3 DNA reads as TGTGCCACCAGTGATTCCGGGAAAAATTCCTACGAGCAGTACTTC. This translates into CATSDSGKNSYEQYF.

The chain has TRBV19 and TRBJ2-2; D is uncertain. The V end lost 6 bases, the J end lost 6 bases, and 14 bases lay between the germline ends. The CDR3 is 14 amino acids. CDR1 is LNHDA and CDR2 is SQIVND in the germline V gene (reference sequence). The CDR3 DNA reads as TGTGCCAGTAGATCACAGAGAACGGCCGGGGAGCTGTTTTTT. Translation gives CASRSQRTAGELFF.

The chain carries TRBV7-9 and TRBJ1-5; no clear D gene. This CDR3 spans 15 amino acids. Germline lookup yields CDR1 SEHNR and CDR2 FQNEAQ (reference sequence). V was shortened by 1 base and J by 0 bases, with 7 bases between the two germline ends. CDR3: CASSLGDVSNQPQHF. In nucleotides, the CDR3 is TGTGCCAGCAGCTTAGGAGATGTTAGCAATCAGCCCCAGCATTTT.

The chain recombines TRBV28 with TRBJ1-5, with TRBD1 as a possible D gene (6 bases). With 8 bases removed from V and 4 bases from J, the gap between germline ends came to 21 bases. CDR1 and CDR2 (germline): MDHEN, SYDVKM. CDR3 length equals 16 residues. The CDR3 sequence is CASFRGGLGYNQPQHF. CDR3 in DNA: TGTGCCAGCTTTAGGGGGGGATTGGGATATAATCAGCCCCAGCATTTT.

V gene TRBV7-9 combines with J gene TRBJ1-1; D uncertain. The CDR3 runs 15 residues. V was cut by 4 bases and J by 4 bases, with 16 bases left in between. Germline V CDR1 and CDR2: SEHNR, FQNEAQ (reference sequence). CDR3 sequence: CASSSVRHTFTEAFF. The DNA for the CDR3 is TGTGCCAGCAGCTCTGTCAGGCACACTTTCACTGAAGCTTTCTTT.

The CDR3 region has the DNA TGTGCCAGCAGCCAGCGTCCGGGGGAAAACATTCAGTACTTC. This encodes CASSQRPGENIQYF. This rearrangement joins TRBV4-2 to TRBJ2-4; a weak D match, TRBD2 (6 bases). Trimming took 3 bases from V and 5 from J, leaving 11 bases between them. Looked up from germline, CDR1 is LGHNA and CDR2 is YNFKEQ. The CDR3 is 14 amino acids.

A few counts support this clone. The chain employs TRBV19 and TRBJ1-1, with TRBD1 matching 7 bases. Trimming removed 5 bases from V and 7 bases from J; junction bases left unmatched: 4. Germline CDR1 is LNHDA and CDR2 is SQIVND (reference sequence). CDR3 length: 12 residues. The CDR3 protein is CASSPGTVEAFF. The CDR3 DNA is TGTGCCAGTAGTCCCGGGACAGTTGAAGCTTTCTTT.

V gene TRBV7-2 combines with J gene TRBJ1-1; D is uncertain. The V gene's germline CDR1 is SGHTA and CDR2 FQGNSA. Trimming took off 1 base at V and 6 bases at J, with 9 bases between the two ends. The CDR3 runs to 13 residues. The CDR3 region is CASSLGPNAEAFF. In DNA, the CDR3 is TGTGCCAGCAGCTTAGGGCCAAACGCTGAAGCTTTCTTT.

V is TRBV9 and J is TRBJ2-1; D might be TRBD2 (5 bases). Trimming cost V 2 bases and J 8 bases, with 14 bases left between them. The CDR3 length is 14 residues. Germline CDR1 SGDLS, CDR2 YYNGEE. CDR3 bases: TGTGCCAGCAGCGTTGGTAGCGCCCACCATGAGCAGTTCTTC. This sequence encodes CASSVGSAHHEQFF.

The chain couples TRBV25-1 to TRBJ1-3; D is unclear. CDR1 is MGHDK and CDR2 is SYGVNS in the germline V gene. V dropped 4 bases and J dropped 0 bases, with 4 bases sitting between them. The CDR3 totals 13 residues. CDR3 region: CASSVVSGNTIYF. CDR3 sequence (DNA): TGTGCCAGCAGTGTCGTCTCTGGAAACACCATATATTTT.

This clone was seen once. J is TRBJ1-5 and V is TRBV10-3, with TRBD1 as a possible D gene (5 bases). The germline V and J ends were trimmed by 10 bases and 5 bases, with 21 bases remaining between them. The germline V gene encodes CDR1 ENHRY and CDR2 SYGVKD. There are 15 residues in the CDR3. The DNA for the CDR3 is TGTGCCACCCAAGCAGGTTCGGGGGGACATCAGCCCCAGCATTTT. This gives the protein CATQAGSGGHQPQHF.

The chain recombines TRBV3-1 (or the pseudogene TRBV3-2) with TRBJ1-6; D uncertain. Germline V gives CDR1 LGHDT, CDR2 YNNKEL (reference sequence). This CDR3 spans 15 amino acids. The V gene lost 0 bases and the J gene lost 4 bases, with 7 bases spanning the gap. CDR3 nucleotide sequence: TGTGCCAGCAGCCAAGAGCTGCAGTATAATTCACCCCTCCACTTT. Its translation is CASSQELQYNSPLHF.

This clone was picked up one time. The gene calls are TRBV28 and TRBJ1-4; 9 bases line up with TRBD1. Germline V gives CDR1 MDHEN, CDR2 SYDVKM. This CDR3 is 14 amino acids long. Losses at the gene ends were 6 bases for V and 6 bases for J; bases not matched to a gene: 5. The CDR3 DNA reads as TGTGCCAGCAGGACAGGGGGTGGGTATGAAAAACTGTTTTTT. Residues: CASRTGGGYEKLFF.

The chain links TRBV29-1 to TRBJ1-6, with TRBD1 matching 7 bases. This CDR3 has 15 amino acids. Trimming cost V 6 bases and J 7 bases; bases outside gene matches: 12. Germline assignment: CDR1 SQVTM and CDR2 ANQGSEA. This chain's CDR3 is CSVRVTGLGNSPLHF. CDR3 DNA sequence: TGCAGCGTCCGAGTGACAGGGCTCGGCAATTCACCCCTCCACTTT.

J is TRBJ1-5 and V is TRBV7-8, with D perhaps TRBD1 (5 bases). The CDR3 is 14 amino acids. V lost 1 base and J lost 4, with 8 bases in between. Per the germline V gene, CDR1 is SGHVS and CDR2 is FQNEAQ. The CDR3 DNA reads TGTGCCAGCAGCTTAGACAGGTTAAATCAGCCCCAGCATTTT. Protein product: CASSLDRLNQPQHF.

This chain links TRBV18 with TRBJ1-2; D gene ambiguous. This CDR3 has 12 amino acids. Trimming removed 5 bases at V and 5 bases at J, with 9 bases between. Germline lookup yields CDR1 KGHSH and CDR2 LQKENI. CDR3: CASSASGYGYTF. CDR3 bases: TGTGCCAGCTCAGCAAGCGGGTATGGCTACACCTTC.

This clone was recorded only once. This chain connects TRBV11-2 to TRBJ2-2; 15 bases match TRBD2. Unmatched junction bases numbered 7, after V lost 5 bases and J lost 0 bases. The CDR3 consists of 19 residues. CDR1 and CDR2 from the germline V gene are SGHAT and FQNNGV. CDR3 nucleotide sequence: TGTGCCAGCAGCCTCGGACTAGCGGGGGGGTATGCGAACACCGGGGAGCTGTTTTTT. Translation gives CASSLGLAGGYANTGELFF.

This clone was detected only a few times. The J gene is TRBJ2-6, the V gene TRBV10-3, with 7 nucleotides matching TRBD1. Germline CDR1 ENHRY, CDR2 SYGVKD. This CDR3 region has 14 residues. The V segment lost 8 bases and the J segment 0 bases; nucleotides outside the gene matches: 1. CDR3 sequence: CAIRDSSGANVLTF. CDR3 coding DNA: TGTGCCATCCGGGACAGCTCTGGGGCCAACGTCCTGACTTTC.

The chain combines TRBV28 with TRBJ1-5; D might be TRBD1 (6 bases). V lost 6 bases and J 0 bases, leaving 12 bases between the germline ends. Germline CDR1 is MDHEN and CDR2 is SYDVKM. This CDR3 is 15 amino acids long. The CDR3 sequence is CASRRTAYSNQPQHF. CDR3 in DNA: TGTGCCAGCAGAAGGACAGCTTATAGCAATCAGCCCCAGCATTTT.

The V and J genes are TRBV7-9 and TRBJ1-4; 9 bases are shared with TRBD1. This CDR3 comprises 14 residues. Germline V CDR1 and CDR2: SEHNR, FQNEAQ (reference sequence). The V segment lost 5 bases and the J segment 7 bases; nucleotides outside the gene matches: 5. The chain's CDR3 is CASSGDRAGEKLFF. Here the CDR3 DNA reads TGTGCCAGCAGCGGGGACAGGGCAGGTGAAAAACTGTTTTTT.

As DNA, the CDR3 is TGTGCCATCAGTGAGACAGGGGGAATAGCGGGCTACACCTTC. Translating it yields CAISETGGIAGYTF. V gene TRBV10-3 combines with J gene TRBJ1-2; 8 bases line up with TRBD1. CDR1 and CDR2 from the germline V gene are ENHRY and SYGVKD. J gave up 8 bases and V 2 bases, and 7 bases lay outside the gene matches. The CDR3 has 14 amino acids.